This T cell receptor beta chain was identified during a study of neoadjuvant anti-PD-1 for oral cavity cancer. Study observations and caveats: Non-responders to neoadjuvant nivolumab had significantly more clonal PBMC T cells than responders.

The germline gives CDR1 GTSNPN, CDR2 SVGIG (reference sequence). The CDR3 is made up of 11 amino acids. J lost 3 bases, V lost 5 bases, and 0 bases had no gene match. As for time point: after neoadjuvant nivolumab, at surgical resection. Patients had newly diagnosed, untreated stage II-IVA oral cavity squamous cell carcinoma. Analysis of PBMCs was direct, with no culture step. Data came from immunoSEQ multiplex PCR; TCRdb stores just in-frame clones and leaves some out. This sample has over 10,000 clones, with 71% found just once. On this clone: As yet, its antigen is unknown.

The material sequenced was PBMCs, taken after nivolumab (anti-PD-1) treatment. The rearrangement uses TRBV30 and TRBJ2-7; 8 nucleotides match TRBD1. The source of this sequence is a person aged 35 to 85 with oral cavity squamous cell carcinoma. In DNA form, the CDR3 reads TGTGCCTGGGGACAGGGCTACGAGCAGTACTTC. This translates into CAWGQGYEQYF.